This TCR beta chain appears in the sequencing data of a study of blood T cells in healthy people across ages. Study-wide results and caveats: Fewer expanded clones and more diversity marked long-lived versus aged donors.

A second roughly 6 to 12 cycle PCR used barcoded and J-beta primers. Through a template-switch adaptor with 12 random nucleotides, each cDNA molecule received a tag. TCRdb recomputed calls from the 5' RACE reads with MiXCR, one row per CDR3 protein. The sample lists 1.5 million to 2 million distinct CDR3 sequences, under 30% seen once, with over 7% in the top ten. Per sample, at least 6 micrograms of total RNA were extracted. This clonotype was detected many times. Its matching antigen is unknown. Specimen: blood. The receptor comes from a woman in her twenties or thirties in good health.

In nucleotides, the CDR3 is TGTGCCAGCACCTATGGGACTAGCGGGGGAGAGACCCAGTACTTC. It translates to CASTYGTSGGETQYF. J is TRBJ2-5 and V is TRBV6-5; TRBD2 aligns across 14 bases. CDR3 size: 15 residues. Per germline, CDR1 MNHEY and CDR2 SVGAGI. V lost 7 bases to trimming and J lost 4 bases; unmatched junction nucleotides: 5.